A selection of T cell receptor beta chains follows, all from one sample in a study of OX40 agonist ivuxolimab in advanced cancers. The protocol was immunoSEQ multiplex PCR, while the TCRdb copy is restricted to in-frame clones and leaves out a portion. The profile covers approximately 77,000 clones, with 92% appearing a single time and roughly 11% taken by the ten largest. The sample in question was CD4+ or CD8+ T cells sorted from blood, obtained in a trial of the OX40 agonist ivuxolimab. These receptors came from an adult with an advanced solid tumor such as melanoma, head and neck, liver or kidney cancer. The CDR3 runs from the conserved cysteine through the conserved F or W. A D gene is named only where the DNA matches it firmly. A clone size is listed for some rows: how often the clone was seen (once, few, many), or a class if it is expanded.

len	d_gene	abundance	v_gene	j_gene	CDR3aa	CDR3nt
12	-	-	TRBV9	TRBJ1-4	CASSSTNEKLFF	TGTGCCAGCAGCTCAACAAATGAAAAACTGTTTTTT
16	-	-	TRBV5-8	TRBJ2-7	CASSWAQQGSGFEQYF	TGTGCCAGCAGCTGGGCGCAACAGGGATCTGGGTTTGAGCAGTACTTC
16	-	-	TRBV11-2	TRBJ2-3	CASSSWTLPTTDTQYF	TGTGCCAGCAGCTCCTGGACTCTCCCCACCACAGATACGCAGTATTTT
15	TRBD1	-	TRBV10-3	TRBJ2-7	CAISESGTGNYEQYF	TGTGCCATCAGTGAGTCTGGGACAGGGAACTACGAGCAGTACTTC
12	-	-	TRBV10-3	TRBJ1-1	CAISDGNTEAFF	TGTGCCATCAGTGACGGGAACACTGAAGCTTTCTTT
18	TRBD2	-	TRBV4-2	TRBJ2-2	CASSQDPPLAGNTGELFF	TGTGCCAGCAGCCAAGATCCCCCGCTAGCGGGTAACACCGGGGAGCTGTTTTTT
13	-	-	TRBV15	TRBJ1-1	CATSGGMNTEAFF	TGTGCCACCAGCGGGGGGATGAACACTGAAGCTTTCTTT
15	-	-	TRBV13	TRBJ2-7	CASSLGGGRSYEQYF	TGTGCCAGCAGCTTAGGCGGGGGCAGGTCCTACGAGCAGTACTTC
16	TRBD1	-	TRBV10-3	TRBJ2-7	CAISVPGQGVAYEQYF	TGTGCCATCAGTGTCCCGGGACAGGGGGTTGCCTACGAGCAGTACTTC
15	TRBD2	-	TRBV2	TRBJ2-3	CASTSQRGITDTQYF	TGTGCCAGTACCTCCCAGCGGGGGATAACAGATACGCAGTATTTT
13	-	-	TRBV13	TRBJ2-5	CASSLGLVETQYF	TGTGCCAGCAGCTTGGGTCTGGTGGAGACCCAGTACTTC
15	-	-	TRBV11-1	TRBJ2-7	CASSLAAPTSYEQYF	TGTGCCAGCAGCTTAGCGGCGCCGACCTCCTACGAGCAGTACTTC
14	-	-	TRBV27	TRBJ2-7	CASTATPSSYEQYF	TGTGCCAGCACGGCGACCCCTAGCTCCTACGAGCAGTACTTC
15	TRBD1	-	TRBV5-8	TRBJ1-1	CASSLWGQGGTEAFF	TGTGCCAGCAGCCTATGGGGACAGGGAGGGACTGAAGCTTTCTTT
16	-	-	TRBV4-1	TRBJ2-7	CASSHPPVGGDYEQYF	TGCGCCAGCAGCCACCCCCCGGTGGGGGGAGACTACGAGCAGTACTTC
14	TRBD2	once	TRBV5-4	TRBJ2-3	CASGGLGSADTQYF	TGTGCCAGCGGAGGACTAGGATCAGCAGATACGCAGTATTTT
13	-	-	TRBV5-8	TRBJ2-2	CASSFDLSGELFF	TGTGCCAGCAGCTTCGACCTTTCAGGGGAGCTGTTTTTT
13	-	-	TRBV27	TRBJ2-7	CASSPTPNYEQYF	TGTGCCAGCAGTCCCACACCAAACTACGAGCAGTACTTC
15	-	-	TRBV11-3	TRBJ2-3	CASSLGGTSTDTQYF	TGTGCCAGCAGCTTAGGAGGGACTAGCACAGATACGCAGTATTTT
14	-	-	TRBV7-8	TRBJ2-7	CASSLRTHPYEQYF	TGTGCCAGCAGCCTACGGACACATCCCTACGAGCAGTACTTC
16	TRBD1	-	TRBV7-6	TRBJ2-2	CASSLIGTVNTGELFF	TGTGCCAGCAGCTTAATCGGGACAGTGAACACCGGGGAGCTGTTTTTT
16	-	-	TRBV7-6	TRBJ2-1	CASSPPEGPQSVEQFF	TGTGCCAGCAGCCCGCCCGAGGGACCCCAGTCAGTTGAGCAGTTCTTC
13	-	few	TRBV2	TRBJ1-5	CASGWNSNQPQHF	TGTGCCAGCGGGTGGAATAGCAATCAGCCCCAGCATTTT
16	-	-	TRBV9	TRBJ2-5	CASSHNIKTGKETQYF	TGTGCCAGCAGCCATAACATAAAAACAGGAAAAGAGACCCAGTACTTC
14	-	-	TRBV27	TRBJ2-5	CASSLGTVGETQYF	TGTGCCAGCAGTTTAGGGACTGTTGGGGAGACCCAGTACTTC
17	-	-	TRBV7-6	TRBJ1-5	CASSLGAGLNSNQPQHF	TGTGCCAGCAGCTTAGGGGCAGGACTAAATAGCAATCAGCCCCAGCATTTT
13	-	-	TRBV13	TRBJ2-1	CASSSGTSGEQFF	TGTGCCAGCAGCTCCGGGACCTCAGGTGAGCAGTTCTTC
11	-	-	TRBV7-9	TRBJ1-1	CASRVGTEAFF	TGTGCCAGCAGGGTGGGCACTGAAGCTTTCTTT
12	-	-	TRBV6-5	TRBJ1-2	CASSSTGNGYTF	TGTGCCAGCAGTTCCACAGGGAATGGCTACACCTTC
14	TRBD2	-	TRBV5-1	TRBJ2-7	CASSLAGGTYEQYF	TGCGCCAGCAGCTTAGCGGGGGGAACCTACGAGCAGTACTTC
15	-	-	TRBV12-5	TRBJ2-3	CASGLGPTGPDTQYF	TGTGCTAGTGGTTTAGGGCCCACGGGGCCAGATACGCAGTATTTT
15	-	-	TRBV5-1	TRBJ2-1	CASSPFAREDNEQFF	TGCGCCAGCAGCCCTTTTGCCAGGGAAGACAATGAGCAGTTCTTC
13	-	-	TRBV6-5	TRBJ2-5	CASRGGAGETQYF	TGTGCCAGCAGAGGGGGGGCCGGGGAGACCCAGTACTTC
16	TRBD1	-	TRBV5-6	TRBJ2-5	CASSLEPGQGSETQYF	TGTGCCAGCAGCTTGGAACCGGGACAGGGCTCAGAGACCCAGTACTTC
14	-	-	TRBV9	TRBJ2-7	CASSVEGVPYEQYF	TGTGCCAGCAGCGTAGAAGGGGTCCCCTACGAGCAGTACTTC
18	TRBD2	-	TRBV7-8	TRBJ2-2	CASSPGTSGLGGTGELFF	TGTGCCAGCAGCCCCGGGACTAGCGGGCTTGGGGGGACCGGGGAGCTGTTTTTT
18	-	-	TRBV6-1	TRBJ2-1	CASSDPIGTLSSYNEQFF	TGTGCCAGCAGTGACCCCATAGGGACATTGAGCTCCTACAATGAGCAGTTCTTC
15	-	-	TRBV7-7	TRBJ1-2	CASSPIGAGEQGYTF	TGTGCCAGCAGCCCCATCGGGGCCGGTGAGCAAGGCTACACCTTC
16	-	-	TRBV10-3	TRBJ2-3	CAISDPDRLSTDTQYF	TGTGCCATCAGTGACCCCGATCGACTCAGCACAGATACGCAGTATTTT
15	-	-	TRBV27	TRBJ2-7	CASSLIGFQNYEQYF	TGTGCCAGCAGTTTAATTGGGTTCCAGAACTACGAGCAGTACTTC
15	-	-	TRBV23-1	TRBJ2-5	CASSPYWVDRETQYF	TGCGCCAGCAGTCCCTACTGGGTTGATAGAGAGACCCAGTACTTC
13	-	-	TRBV19	TRBJ2-2	CASTRAGAGELFF	TGTGCCAGTACCAGGGCAGGGGCCGGGGAGCTGTTTTTT
16	TRBD1	-	TRBV6-1	TRBJ2-5	CASSEFTGGIQETQYF	TGTGCCAGCAGTGAATTTACAGGGGGTATCCAAGAGACCCAGTACTTC
16	TRBD2	-	TRBV4-2	TRBJ2-7	CASSQDQTSGGQEQYF	TGTGCCAGCAGCCAAGATCAGACTAGCGGGGGCCAGGAGCAGTACTTC
16	-	-	TRBV15	TRBJ2-2	CATSPTAGANTGELFF	TGTGCCACCAGCCCGACTGCCGGGGCGAACACCGGGGAGCTGTTTTTT
15	TRBD2	-	TRBV12-5	TRBJ2-1	CASGLGGSSYNEQFF	TGCGCTAGTGGTTTGGGAGGGAGCTCCTACAATGAGCAGTTCTTC
15	-	-	TRBV5-5	TRBJ2-5	CASSLKRGGLETQYF	TGTGCCAGCAGCTTGAAAAGGGGCGGGCTGGAGACCCAGTACTTC
17	TRBD1	-	TRBV7-3	TRBJ2-3	CASSRQGARTSTDTQYF	TGTGCCAGCAGCAGACAGGGGGCCAGGACAAGCACAGATACGCAGTATTTT
13	-	-	TRBV28	TRBJ2-7	CASSLRRGGEQYF	TGTGCCAGCAGTTTAAGGAGGGGCGGGGAGCAGTACTTC
13	-	once	TRBV27	TRBJ1-2	CASSLSQGGGYTF	TGTGCCAGCAGTTTAAGCCAGGGCGGTGGCTACACCTTC
12	-	-	TRBV5-1	TRBJ2-7	CASSLGTPEQYF	TGCGCCAGCAGCTTGGGGACCCCCGAGCAGTACTTC
12	-	-	TRBV29-1	TRBJ2-7	CSVELGVHEQYF	TGCAGCGTTGAGTTAGGGGTCCACGAGCAGTACTTC
15	-	-	TRBV7-9	TRBJ1-1	CASSFMREVNTEAFF	TGTGCCAGCAGCTTTATGAGGGAAGTCAACACTGAAGCTTTCTTT